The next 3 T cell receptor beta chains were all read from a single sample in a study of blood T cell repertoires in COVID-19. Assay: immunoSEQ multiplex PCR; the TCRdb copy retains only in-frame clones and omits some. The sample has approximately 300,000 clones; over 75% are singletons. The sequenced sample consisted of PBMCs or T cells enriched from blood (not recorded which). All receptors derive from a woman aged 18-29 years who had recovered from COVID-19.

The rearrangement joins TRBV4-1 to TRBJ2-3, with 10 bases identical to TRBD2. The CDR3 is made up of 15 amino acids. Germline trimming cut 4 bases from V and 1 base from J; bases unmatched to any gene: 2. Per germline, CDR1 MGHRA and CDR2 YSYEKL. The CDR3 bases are TGCGCCAGCAGCCCCAGCGGGAGGGGCACAGATACGCAGTATTTT. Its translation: CASSPSGRGTDTQYF.

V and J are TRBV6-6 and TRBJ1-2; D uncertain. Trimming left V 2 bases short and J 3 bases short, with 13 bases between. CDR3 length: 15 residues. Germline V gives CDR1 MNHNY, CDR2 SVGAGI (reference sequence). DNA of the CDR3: TGTGCCAGCAGTTACGGGCTTCTTCCTGACTATGGCTACACCTTC. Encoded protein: CASSYGLLPDYGYTF.

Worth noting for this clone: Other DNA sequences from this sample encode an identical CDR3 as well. CDR3 sequence reads: CASSVRGDTEAFF. CDR3 nucleotide sequence: TGTGCCAGCAGCGTACGCGGGGACACTGAAGCTTTCTTT. This chain uses TRBV9 with TRBJ1-1; D gene unclear. This CDR3 region has 13 residues. V was pared by 1 base and J by 3 bases, with 7 bases between. Germline-derived CDR1 and CDR2 are SGDLS and YYNGEE. The complete variable domain, with remaining parts taken from reference TRBV9 and TRBJ1-1, reads DSGVTQTPKHLITATGQRVTLRCSPRSGDLSVYWYQQSLDQGLQFLIQYYNGEERAKGNILERFSAQQFPDLHSELNLSSLELGDSALYFCASSVRGDTEAFFGQGTRLTVV.